These 26 T cell receptor beta chains share one sample of origin, sequenced in a study of shared clonotypes between healthy human individuals. TCRdb keeps only in-frame clones here, not all; method: immunoSEQ multiplex PCR. This sample has approximately 2,300,000 clones; around 93% occur once, and the top ten carry more than 0.35%. The specimen sequenced was naive CD4+ T cells from PBMCs. Subset specified: CD45RA+ positively selected. The origin of the receptors is a man between 18 and 29 years old in good health. Some clones in this sample may be carry-over from other donors' samples.

The chain has TRBV4-1 and TRBJ2-2, with TRBD2 matching over 14 bases. V shed 1 base and J 7 bases; nucleotides not matched to a gene: 14. This CDR3 contains 20 residues. Germline V gene sequence: CDR1 MGHRA, CDR2 YSYEKL. The CDR3 DNA sequence: TGCGCCAGCAGCCAAGCTATATCCAGGGGACTAGCGGGAGCGATCGGGGAGCTGTTTTTT. Translation gives CASSQAISRGLAGAIGELFF.

The CDR3 coding sequence is TGTGCCAGCAGGAACAGGGGAAAGGGCACTGAAGCTTTCTTT. Translation gives CASRNRGKGTEAFF. This chain links TRBV11-2 with TRBJ1-1, with TRBD1 matching over 7 bases. CDR1 and CDR2 (germline): SGHAT, FQNNGV. V trimming: 6 bases; J trimming: 4 bases; junction bases outside the gene matches: 8. This CDR3 has 14 amino acids.

Note on this clone: Other DNA sequences in the sample encode the same CDR3. This chain uses TRBV7-9 with TRBJ2-2, with 9 bases aligning to TRBD2. The trim removed 5 bases at V and 0 bases at J, leaving 1 base unmatched. Germline V CDR1 and CDR2: SEHNR, FQNEAQ (reference sequence). This CDR3 comprises 15 residues. The CDR3 reads CASSPSGTNTGELFF. CDR3 nucleotide sequence: TGTGCCAGCAGCCCTAGCGGGACGAACACCGGGGAGCTGTTTTTT.

The chain couples TRBV6-4 to TRBJ2-2; D is ambiguous. This CDR3 contains 13 residues. Germline V gene data show CDR1 as MRHNA and CDR2 as SNTAGT. V lost 6 bases to trimming and J lost 0 bases, with 5 bases between them. In DNA form, the CDR3 reads TGTGCCAGCAGGTCCCCGAACACCGGGGAGCTGTTTTTT. Translating it yields CASRSPNTGELFF.

The CDR3 DNA reads TGTGCCAGCGGGGAGGGGGTTGCAACCTACAATGAGCAGTTCTTC. It specifies CASGEGVATYNEQFF. The chain combines TRBV11-2 with TRBJ2-1, with D maybe TRBD2 (7 bases). Trimming took off 8 bases at V and 2 bases at J, with 16 bases between the two ends. The length of the CDR3 is 15 residues. Germline CDR1 and CDR2: SGHAT and FQNNGV.

Points on this clone: Distinct nucleotide sequences in the sample also encode this CDR3. The chain has TRBV5-1 and TRBJ1-2; D is possibly TRBD1 (5 bases). V gave up 0 bases and J gave up 4 bases, with 13 bases separating them. The CDR3 sequence is 15 residues long. Looked up from germline, CDR1 is SGHRS and CDR2 is YFSETQ. Here the CDR3 DNA reads TGCGCCAGCAGCTTGGATCCCACAGGCCCCTATGGCTACACCTTC. Amino acids: CASSLDPTGPYGYTF.

The rearrangement joins TRBV14 to TRBJ1-4, with 11 positions matching TRBD1. The V segment lost 6 bases and the J segment 7 bases; nucleotides outside the gene matches: 7. In germline, CDR1 is SGHDN, CDR2 FVKESK. The CDR3 is 15 residues long. The CDR3 sequence: CASRRTGGVSEKLFF. The CDR3 DNA sequence: TGTGCCAGCAGGAGGACAGGGGGCGTGAGTGAAAAACTGTTTTTT.

About this clone itself: At the DNA level, this CDR3 is encoded by other sequences in the same sample as well. The J gene is TRBJ1-1, the V gene TRBV6-6; no clear D. Trimming took 0 bases from V and 3 from J, leaving 5 bases between them. There are 13 residues in the CDR3. Germline CDR1 MNHNY, CDR2 SVGAGI (reference sequence). The CDR3 sequence: CASSYSGYTEAFF. CDR3 coding DNA: TGTGCCAGCAGTTACTCGGGATACACTGAAGCTTTCTTT.

The V and J genes are TRBV15 and TRBJ1-3, with 7 bases fitting TRBD1. The V gene end was trimmed by 7 bases and the J gene end by 0 bases; junction bases not matched to a gene: 12. The CDR3 spans 17 residues. Germline-derived CDR1 and CDR2 are LNHNV and YYDKDF (reference sequence). The CDR3 DNA sequence: TGTGCCACCACAGGGGCCTTACAGGGGCTCTCTGGAAACACCATATATTTT. Protein product: CATTGALQGLSGNTIYF.

The chain couples TRBV5-1 to TRBJ1-6; 8 nucleotides match TRBD1. CDR3 length: 15 amino acids. Per germline, CDR1 SGHRS and CDR2 YFSETQ. V gave up 4 bases and J gave up 7 bases; unmatched junction bases: 7. This CDR3 reads CASSPRTGQNSPLHF. CDR3 sequence (DNA): TGCGCCAGCAGCCCGAGGACAGGGCAGAATTCACCCCTCCACTTT.

The J gene is TRBJ1-1, the V gene TRBV18; 9 bases line up with TRBD1. Germline V gives CDR1 KGHSH, CDR2 LQKENI. The V and J ends lost 5 bases and 1 base, in that order; junction bases with no gene match: 14. The CDR3 runs to 18 residues. This CDR3 reads CASSSILVTGGSNTEAFF. As DNA, the CDR3 is TGTGCCAGCTCATCCATCCTCGTGACAGGGGGTTCGAACACTGAAGCTTTCTTT.

The genes are TRBV19 and TRBJ1-1, with D uncertain. CDR1 is LNHDA, CDR2 SQIVND, per germline (reference sequence). This CDR3 has 14 amino acids. Trimming pared 1 base from V and 6 bases from J, leaving 12 bases between. The CDR3 is CASSIGGGIPEAFF. In DNA, the CDR3 is TGTGCCAGTAGTATAGGGGGAGGGATTCCTGAAGCTTTCTTT.

This clone was detected once. Other DNA sequences in this sample translate to the same CDR3. The chain is built from TRBV5-1 and TRBJ1-2, with D tentatively TRBD1 (6 bases). The ends were cut back, 0 bases at V and 4 bases at J, with 10 bases in the middle. The CDR3 totals 14 residues. Per germline, CDR1 SGHRS and CDR2 YFSETQ. CDR3 nucleotide sequence: TGCGCCAGCAGCTTGGGGCAGGGGTCCTATGGCTACACCTTC. It translates to CASSLGQGSYGYTF.

This chain uses TRBV5-4 with TRBJ2-7, with unresolved D. The CDR3 loop spans 14 amino acids. The ends were cut back, 0 bases at V and 0 bases at J, with 7 bases in the middle. CDR1 is SGHNT and CDR2 is YYREEE in the germline V gene (reference sequence). Here the CDR3 reads CASSLATASYEQYF. CDR3 DNA: TGTGCCAGCAGCTTGGCTACAGCCTCCTACGAGCAGTACTTC. The full variable domain, completed using reference TRBV5-4 and TRBJ2-7, is ETGVTQSPTHLIKTRGQQVTLRCSSQSGHNTVSWYQQALGQGPQFIFQYYREEENGRGNFPPRFSGLQFPNYSSELNVNALELDDSALYLCASSLATASYEQYFGPGTRLTVT.

V is TRBV5-1 and J is TRBJ2-3; D is undetermined. The CDR3 runs to 13 residues. Germline lookup yields CDR1 SGHRS and CDR2 YFSETQ. V was trimmed by 1 base and J by 5 bases, leaving 8 bases between them. The CDR3 nucleotides are TGCGCCAGCAGCTTGCCCTGGGGAGATACGCAGTATTTT. Protein product: CASSLPWGDTQYF.

The rearrangement uses TRBV4-3 and TRBJ1-2; the D is unclear. Germline CDR1 reads LGHNA; CDR2 reads YSLEER. This CDR3 has 16 residues. Trimming removed 0 bases at V and 6 bases at J, with 17 bases between. The CDR3 DNA sequence: TGCGCCAGCAGCCAAGATTTTCGGCAAGTCGTGCATGGCTACACCTTC. Its translation: CASSQDFRQVVHGYTF.

The chain has TRBV27 and TRBJ1-2; D is undetermined. This CDR3 is 12 amino acids long. The ends were cut back, 6 bases at V and 4 bases at J, with 9 bases in the middle. From germline, CDR1 is MNHEY and CDR2 SMNVEV (reference sequence). The CDR3 loop reads CASRRGSYGYTF. The DNA of the CDR3 is TGTGCCAGCAGGCGAGGTAGCTATGGCTACACCTTC.

The CDR3 DNA follows: TGCGCCAGCAGCCCCGGACAGGGGCTCGGGTACGAGCAGTACTTC. This codes for CASSPGQGLGYEQYF. The chain uses TRBV5-1 and TRBJ2-7; 9 bases are a match to TRBD1. V shed 4 bases and J 4 bases; nucleotides not matched to a gene: 9. The CDR3 loop spans 15 amino acids. Germline V gives CDR1 SGHRS, CDR2 YFSETQ.

The chain joins TRBV7-6 to TRBJ2-7, with TRBD1 as a possible D gene (5 bases). V lost 3 bases and J lost 1, with 16 bases in between. Germline V gene lookup returns CDR1 SGHVS and CDR2 FNYEAQ. This CDR3 comprises 16 residues. The CDR3 region has the DNA TGTGCCAGCAGCTTTAATTATCTCACAGGTTCCTACGAGCAGTACTTC. It specifies CASSFNYLTGSYEQYF.

Comments on this clone: At the DNA level, this CDR3 is encoded by other sequences in the same sample as well. The chain couples TRBV19 to TRBJ1-2; 10 nucleotides align to TRBD1. Trimming took 4 bases from V and 5 from J; bases not matched to a gene: 1. The CDR3 loop spans 13 amino acids. Germline-derived CDR1 and CDR2 are LNHDA and SQIVND (reference sequence). For the CDR3, the DNA is TGTGCCAGTAGTACGGGACAGGGGTATGGCTACACCTTC. Encoded protein: CASSTGQGYGYTF.

The chain has TRBV28 and TRBJ2-1, with 9 bases identical to TRBD2. This CDR3 spans 17 amino acids. Trimming cost V 7 bases and J 0 bases; bases outside gene matches: 10. Germline V gene lookup returns CDR1 MDHEN and CDR2 SYDVKM. This chain's CDR3 is CASMGLAGSRSYNEQFF. The CDR3 coding sequence is TGTGCCAGCATGGGGCTAGCGGGAAGCCGCTCCTACAATGAGCAGTTCTTC.

The chain joins TRBV15 to TRBJ1-2; D is undetermined. Trimming took 0 bases from V and 7 from J, leaving 15 bases between them. Germline-derived CDR1 and CDR2 are LNHNV and YYDKDF (reference sequence). CDR3 length: 15 residues. Written as DNA, the CDR3 is TGTGCCACCAGCAGAGATGGTAGAGGACCGCCTGGCTACACCTTC. As protein: CATSRDGRGPPGYTF.

The rearrangement uses TRBV7-9 and TRBJ1-1; 9 bases are shared with TRBD1. The CDR3 loop spans 13 amino acids. Per the germline V gene, CDR1 is SEHNR and CDR2 is FQNEAQ (reference sequence). With V trimmed by 6 bases and J by 12 bases, 11 bases remained unmatched. The CDR3 nucleotides read TGTGCCAGCAGGTCAACAGGGGGCGTGGCGACTTTCTTT. Protein product: CASRSTGGVATFF.

As concerns this clone: Other DNA variants within this sample encode the same CDR3. The chain joins TRBV5-1 to TRBJ2-2; D is perhaps TRBD1 (6 bases). This CDR3 comprises 15 residues. Trimming cost V 0 bases and J 3 bases, with 9 bases left between them. CDR1 and CDR2 (germline): SGHRS, YFSETQ. CDR3 protein: CASSLEGGDTGELFF. The CDR3 DNA is TGCGCCAGCAGCTTGGAAGGGGGAGACACCGGGGAGCTGTTTTTT.

The J gene is TRBJ2-7, the V gene TRBV18, with 9 bases that match TRBD1. V lost 3 bases to trimming and J lost 6 bases; unmatched junction nucleotides: 6. The CDR3 has 14 amino acids. The germline V gene encodes CDR1 KGHSH and CDR2 LQKENI. CDR3 sequence: CASSPTGQGAEQYF. DNA for the CDR3: TGTGCCAGCTCACCTACGGGACAGGGTGCCGAGCAGTACTTC.

In the case of this clone: In the same sample, other DNA sequences code for this CDR3. The chain carries TRBV6-5 and TRBJ2-6, with D perhaps TRBD2 (5 bases). V dropped 2 bases and J dropped 0 bases, with 5 bases sitting between them. The germline CDR1 and CDR2 sequences are MNHEY and SVGAGI. This CDR3 has 15 residues. For the CDR3, the DNA is TGTGCCAGCAGTTACGGGAGCTCTGGGGCCAACGTCCTGACTTTC. Protein product: CASSYGSSGANVLTF.